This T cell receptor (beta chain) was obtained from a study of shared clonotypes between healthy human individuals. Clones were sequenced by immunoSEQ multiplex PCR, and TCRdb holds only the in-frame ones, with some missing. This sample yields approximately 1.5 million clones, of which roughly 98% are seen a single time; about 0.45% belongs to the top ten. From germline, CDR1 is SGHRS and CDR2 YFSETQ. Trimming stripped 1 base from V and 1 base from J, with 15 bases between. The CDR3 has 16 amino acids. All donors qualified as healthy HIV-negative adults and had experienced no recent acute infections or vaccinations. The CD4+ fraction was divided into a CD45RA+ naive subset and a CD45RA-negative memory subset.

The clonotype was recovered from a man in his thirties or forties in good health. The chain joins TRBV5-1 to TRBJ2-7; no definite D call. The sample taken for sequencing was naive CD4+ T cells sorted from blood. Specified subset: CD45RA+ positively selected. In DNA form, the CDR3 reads TGCGCCAGCAGCTTGTCCCCTTTGGCAGTTTCCTACGAGCAGTACTTC. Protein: CASSLSPLAVSYEQYF.